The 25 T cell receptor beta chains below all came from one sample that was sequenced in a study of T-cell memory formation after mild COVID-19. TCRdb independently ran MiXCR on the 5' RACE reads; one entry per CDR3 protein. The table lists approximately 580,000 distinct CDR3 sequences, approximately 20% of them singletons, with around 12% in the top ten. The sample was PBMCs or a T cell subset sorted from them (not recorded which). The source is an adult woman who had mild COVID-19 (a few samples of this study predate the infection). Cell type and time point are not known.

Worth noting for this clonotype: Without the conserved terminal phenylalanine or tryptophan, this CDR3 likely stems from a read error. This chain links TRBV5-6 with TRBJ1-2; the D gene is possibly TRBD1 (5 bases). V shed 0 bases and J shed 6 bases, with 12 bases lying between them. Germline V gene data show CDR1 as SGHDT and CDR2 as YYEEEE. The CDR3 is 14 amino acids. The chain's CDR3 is CASSLGDRSDGYTL. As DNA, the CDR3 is TGTGCCAGCAGCTTGGGGGACCGCAGTGATGGCTACACCTTA.

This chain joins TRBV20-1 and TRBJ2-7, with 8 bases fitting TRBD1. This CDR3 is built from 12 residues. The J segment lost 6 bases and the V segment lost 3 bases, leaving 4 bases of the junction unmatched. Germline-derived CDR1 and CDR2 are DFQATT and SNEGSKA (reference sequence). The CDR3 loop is CSARSGGREQYF. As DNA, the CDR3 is TGCAGTGCTAGGTCAGGGGGCCGCGAGCAGTACTTC.

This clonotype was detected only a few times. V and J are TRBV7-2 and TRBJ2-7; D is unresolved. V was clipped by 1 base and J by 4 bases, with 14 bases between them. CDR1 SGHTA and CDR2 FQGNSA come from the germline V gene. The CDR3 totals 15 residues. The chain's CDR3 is CASSLGAANVYEQYF. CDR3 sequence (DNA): TGTGCCAGCAGCTTAGGGGCTGCGAACGTGTACGAGCAGTACTTC.

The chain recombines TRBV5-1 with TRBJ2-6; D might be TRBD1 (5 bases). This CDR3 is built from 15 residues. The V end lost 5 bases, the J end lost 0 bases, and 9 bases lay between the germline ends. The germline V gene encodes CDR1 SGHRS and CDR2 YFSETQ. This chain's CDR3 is CASRVGVSGANVLTF. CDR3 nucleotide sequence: TGCGCCAGCAGGGTAGGGGTCTCTGGGGCCAACGTCCTGACTTTC.

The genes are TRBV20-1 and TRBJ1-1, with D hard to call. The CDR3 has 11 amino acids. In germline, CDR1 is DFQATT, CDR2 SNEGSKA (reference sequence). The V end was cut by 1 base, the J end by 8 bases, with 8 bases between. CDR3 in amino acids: CSARGQNEAFF. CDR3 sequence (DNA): TGCAGTGCTAGAGGGCAGAACGAAGCTTTCTTT.

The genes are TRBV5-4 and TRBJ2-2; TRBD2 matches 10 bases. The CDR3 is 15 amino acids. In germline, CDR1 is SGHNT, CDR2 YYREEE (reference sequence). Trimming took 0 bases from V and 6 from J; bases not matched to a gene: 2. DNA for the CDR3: TGTGCCAGCAGCTTGGCTAGCGGGAGTTCCGGGGAGCTGTTTTTT. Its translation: CASSLASGSSGELFF.

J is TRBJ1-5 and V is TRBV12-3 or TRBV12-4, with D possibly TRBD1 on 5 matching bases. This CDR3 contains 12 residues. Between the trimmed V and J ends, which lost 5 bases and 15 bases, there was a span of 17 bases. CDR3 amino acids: CASSPEPTTAHF. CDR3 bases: TGTGCCAGCAGTCCAGAACCCACGACAGCGCATTTT.

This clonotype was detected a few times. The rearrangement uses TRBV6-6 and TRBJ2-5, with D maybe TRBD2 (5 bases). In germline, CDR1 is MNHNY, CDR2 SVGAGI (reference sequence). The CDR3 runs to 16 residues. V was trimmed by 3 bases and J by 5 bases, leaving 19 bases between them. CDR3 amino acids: CASSYEWTERGETQYF. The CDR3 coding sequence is TGTGCCAGCAGTTATGAATGGACGGAGAGAGGGGAGACCCAGTACTTC.

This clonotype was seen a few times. The CDR3 region is CASSKEIRTELFYGYTF. The CDR3 coding sequence is TGTGCCAGCAGCAAAGAGATAAGGACGGAGCTATTCTATGGCTACACCTTC. The chain uses TRBV21-1 and TRBJ1-2. TRBV21-1 is marked as a pseudogene. The CDR3 is made up of 17 amino acids.

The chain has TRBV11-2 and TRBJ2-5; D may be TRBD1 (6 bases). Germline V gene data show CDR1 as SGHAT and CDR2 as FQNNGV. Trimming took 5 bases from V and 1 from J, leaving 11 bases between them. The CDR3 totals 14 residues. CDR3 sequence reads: CASSPTGIQETQYF. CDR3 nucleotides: TGTGCCAGCAGCCCTACAGGGATCCAAGAGACCCAGTACTTC.

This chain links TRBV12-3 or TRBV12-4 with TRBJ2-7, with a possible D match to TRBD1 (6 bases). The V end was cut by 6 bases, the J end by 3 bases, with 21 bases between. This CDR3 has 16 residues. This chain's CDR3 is CASSDIRDTMYYEQYF. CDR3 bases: TGTGCCAGCAGCGACATCCGGGACACCATGTACTACGAGCAGTACTTC.

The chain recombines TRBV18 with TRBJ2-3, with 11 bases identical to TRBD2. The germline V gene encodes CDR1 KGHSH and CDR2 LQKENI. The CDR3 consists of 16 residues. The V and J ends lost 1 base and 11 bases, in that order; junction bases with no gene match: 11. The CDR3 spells CASSPRASGGSTKQYF. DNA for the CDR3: TGTGCCAGCTCACCACGGGCTAGCGGGGGGTCGACTAAGCAGTATTTT.

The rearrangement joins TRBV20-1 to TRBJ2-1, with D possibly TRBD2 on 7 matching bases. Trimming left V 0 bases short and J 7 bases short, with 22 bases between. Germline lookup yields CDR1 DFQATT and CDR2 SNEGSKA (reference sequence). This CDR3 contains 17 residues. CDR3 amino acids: CSARDAAWAGEGNEQFF. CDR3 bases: TGCAGTGCTAGAGATGCGGCTTGGGCAGGGGAGGGAAATGAGCAGTTCTTC.

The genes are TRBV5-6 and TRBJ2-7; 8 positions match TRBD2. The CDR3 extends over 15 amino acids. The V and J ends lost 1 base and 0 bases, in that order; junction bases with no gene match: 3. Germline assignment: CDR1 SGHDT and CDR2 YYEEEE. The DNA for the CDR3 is TGTGCCAGCAGCTTGCGGCGGGGGGCCTCCTACGAGCAGTACTTC. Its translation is CASSLRRGASYEQYF.

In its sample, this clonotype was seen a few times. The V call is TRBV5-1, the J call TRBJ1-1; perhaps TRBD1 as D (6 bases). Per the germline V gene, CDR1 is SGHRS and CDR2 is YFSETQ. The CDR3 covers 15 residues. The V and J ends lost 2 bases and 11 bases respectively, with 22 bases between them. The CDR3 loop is CASSLWGPSQGSAFF. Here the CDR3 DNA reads TGCGCCAGCAGCTTATGGGGGCCTAGTCAAGGTTCGGCTTTCTTT.

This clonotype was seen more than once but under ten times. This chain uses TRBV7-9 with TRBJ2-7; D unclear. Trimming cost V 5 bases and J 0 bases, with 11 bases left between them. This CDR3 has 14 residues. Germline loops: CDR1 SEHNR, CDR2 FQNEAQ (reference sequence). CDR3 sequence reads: CASSPPQSSYEQYF. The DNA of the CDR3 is TGTGCCAGCAGCCCACCGCAGAGCTCCTACGAGCAGTACTTC.

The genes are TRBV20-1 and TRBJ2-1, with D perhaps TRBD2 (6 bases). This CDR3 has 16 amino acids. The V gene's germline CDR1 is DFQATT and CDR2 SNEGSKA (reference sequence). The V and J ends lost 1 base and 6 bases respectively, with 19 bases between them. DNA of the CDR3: TGCAGTGCTAGAGGGAGAGCGGGCCCAGAGGGCAATGAGCAGTTCTTC. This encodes CSARGRAGPEGNEQFF.

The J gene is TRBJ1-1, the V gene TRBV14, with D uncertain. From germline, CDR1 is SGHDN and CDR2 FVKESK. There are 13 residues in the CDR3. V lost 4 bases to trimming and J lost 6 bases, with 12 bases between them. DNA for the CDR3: TGTGCCAGCAGCCCCAACTCGGTCCCTGAAGCTTTCTTT. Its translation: CASSPNSVPEAFF.

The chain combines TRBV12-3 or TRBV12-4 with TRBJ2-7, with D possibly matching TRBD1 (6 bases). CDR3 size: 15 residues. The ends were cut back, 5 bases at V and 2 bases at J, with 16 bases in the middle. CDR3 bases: TGTGCCAGCAGTCCCGGACAGCCTATTACCTACGAGCAGTACTTC. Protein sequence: CASSPGQPITYEQYF.

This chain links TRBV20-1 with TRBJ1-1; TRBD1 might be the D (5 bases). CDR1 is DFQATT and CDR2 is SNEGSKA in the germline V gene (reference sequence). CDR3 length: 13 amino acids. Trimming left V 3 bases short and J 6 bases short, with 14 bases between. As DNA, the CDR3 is TGCAGTGCTAGGCCCCAGGGACGGGCTGAAGCTTTCTTT. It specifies CSARPQGRAEAFF.

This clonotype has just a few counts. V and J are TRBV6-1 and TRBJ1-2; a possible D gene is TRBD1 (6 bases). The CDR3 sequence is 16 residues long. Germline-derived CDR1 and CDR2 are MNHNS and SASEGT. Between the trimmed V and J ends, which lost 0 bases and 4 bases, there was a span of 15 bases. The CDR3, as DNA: TGTGCCAGCAGTGAAGCGGGGGCAGTCCACTCCTATGGCTACACCTTC. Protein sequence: CASSEAGAVHSYGYTF.

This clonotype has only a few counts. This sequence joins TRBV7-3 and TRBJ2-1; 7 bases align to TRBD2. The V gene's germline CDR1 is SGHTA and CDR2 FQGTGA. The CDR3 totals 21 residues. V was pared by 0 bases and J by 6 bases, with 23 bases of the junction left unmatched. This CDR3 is CASSLTVLAVSRFKPSNEQFF. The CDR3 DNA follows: TGTGCCAGCAGCTTAACGGTCCTAGCGGTGTCCCGCTTTAAACCCTCCAATGAGCAGTTCTTC.

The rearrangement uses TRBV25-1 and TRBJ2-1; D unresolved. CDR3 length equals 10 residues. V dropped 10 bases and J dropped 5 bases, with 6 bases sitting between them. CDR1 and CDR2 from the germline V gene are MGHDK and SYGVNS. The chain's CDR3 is CATEHNEQFF. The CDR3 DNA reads TGTGCCACCGAACACAATGAGCAGTTCTTC.

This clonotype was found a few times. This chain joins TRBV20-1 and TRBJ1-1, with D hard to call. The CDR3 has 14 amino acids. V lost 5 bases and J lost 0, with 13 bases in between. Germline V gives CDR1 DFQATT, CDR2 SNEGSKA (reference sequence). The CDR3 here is CSAGVRYMNTEAFF. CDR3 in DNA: TGCAGTGCTGGTGTAAGGTATATGAACACTGAAGCTTTCTTT.

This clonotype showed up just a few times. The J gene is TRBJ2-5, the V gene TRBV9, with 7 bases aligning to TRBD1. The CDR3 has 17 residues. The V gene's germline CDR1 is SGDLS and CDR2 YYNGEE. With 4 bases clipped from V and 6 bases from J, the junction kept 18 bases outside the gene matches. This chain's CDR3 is CASSQGNMQGELKTQYF. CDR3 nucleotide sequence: TGTGCCAGCAGCCAGGGGAACATGCAGGGGGAGCTGAAGACCCAGTACTTC.